A single sample gave rise to the 25 T cell receptor beta chains below, sequenced in a study of T cell responses to AZD1222 COVID-19 vaccine. The repertoire was sequenced with immunoSEQ multiplex PCR; TCRdb's copy has only in-frame clones and lacks some. The data show roughly 120,000 clones, approximately 85% seen once. The sequences come from peripheral blood, collected on day 0 of AZD1222 vaccination. These receptors all come from an adult in good health.

The rearrangement joins TRBV5-3 to TRBJ2-7, with unresolved D. TRBV5-3 is an ORF, and what it does is uncertain. The CDR3 covers 15 residues. V was cut by 0 bases and J by 4 bases, with 14 bases left in between. The CDR3 bases are TGTGCCAGAAGCTTGGCTCCCGCCCTTACTTACGAGCAGTACTTC. This sequence encodes CARSLAPALTYEQYF.

V is TRBV9 and J is TRBJ1-2; D gene unclear. CDR1 and CDR2 (germline): SGDLS, YYNGEE. The CDR3 loop spans 12 amino acids. The germline V and J ends were trimmed by 0 bases and 5 bases, with 5 bases remaining between them. The CDR3 DNA sequence: TGTGCCAGCAGCGTAGTTAGTTATGGCTACACCTTC. It specifies CASSVVSYGYTF. Complete variable domain (other parts from reference TRBV9 and TRBJ1-2): DSGVTQTPKHLITATGQRVTLRCSPRSGDLSVYWYQQSLDQGLQFLIQYYNGEERAKGNILERFSAQQFPDLHSELNLSSLELGDSALYFCASSVVSYGYTFGSGTRLTVV.

The V gene is TRBV7-3, the J gene TRBJ1-1; tentatively, D is TRBD1 (6 bases). The CDR3 is made up of 13 amino acids. Trimming took off 5 bases at V and 3 bases at J, with 10 bases between the two ends. Germline-derived CDR1 and CDR2 are SGHTA and FQGTGA. CDR3 amino acids: CASSPDSHTEAFF. CDR3 in DNA: TGTGCCAGCAGCCCGGACAGCCACACTGAAGCTTTCTTT.

The J gene is TRBJ2-1, the V gene TRBV7-3, with D possibly matching TRBD2 (5 bases). This CDR3 has 14 residues. Trimming removed 4 bases from V and 15 bases from J, with 22 bases in between. From germline, CDR1 is SGHTA and CDR2 FQGTGA. The CDR3 DNA reads as TGTGCCAGCAGCTCGTCCCGGGATTTAGAAAGCCCGTTCTTC. Translation gives CASSSSRDLESPFF. Looking up the rest from reference TRBV7-3 and TRBJ2-1 gives the full variable domain: GAGVSQTPSNKVTEKGKYVELRCDPISGHTALYWYRQSLGQGPEFLIYFQGTGAADDSGLPNDRFFAVRPEGSVSTLKIQRTERGDSAVYLCASSSSRDLESPFFGPGTRLTVL.

V usage is TRBV9 and J usage is TRBJ1-1; 8 positions match TRBD1. This CDR3 spans 14 amino acids. Trimming removed 4 bases from V and 5 bases from J; junction bases left unmatched: 7. Germline V gene lookup returns CDR1 SGDLS and CDR2 YYNGEE. The chain's CDR3 is CASSPQGVRTEAFF. The DNA of the CDR3 is TGTGCCAGCAGCCCACAGGGGGTTCGGACTGAAGCTTTCTTT.

This sequence joins TRBV19 and TRBJ1-1; TRBD1 is a possible D gene (5 bases). Germline CDR1 is LNHDA and CDR2 is SQIVND (reference sequence). The CDR3 has 14 amino acids. Trimming left V 5 bases short and J 7 bases short, with 17 bases between. The CDR3 nucleotides are TGTGCCAGTAGTGGGGGGGGAGTGTATCGTGAAGCTTTCTTT. Amino acids: CASSGGGVYREAFF. Complete variable domain (other parts from reference TRBV19 and TRBJ1-1): DGGITQSPKYLFRKEGQNVTLSCEQNLNHDAMYWYRQDPGQGLRLIYYSQIVNDFQKGDIAEGYSVSREKKESFPLTVTSAQKNPTAFYLCASSGGGVYREAFFGQGTRLTVV.

The CDR3 nucleotides read TGTGCCAGCAGTCCCCGGGACACTTACTACGAGCAGTACTTC. Protein product: CASSPRDTYYEQYF. V gene TRBV27 combines with J gene TRBJ2-7, with D perhaps TRBD1 (6 bases). The CDR3 runs 14 residues. Germline V lookup: CDR1 MNHEY, CDR2 SMNVEV (reference sequence). The V end lost 5 bases, the J end lost 3 bases, and 14 bases lay between the germline ends.

The CDR3 protein is CASSFRDNQETQYF. The CDR3 DNA follows: TGTGCCAGCAGCTTTCGGGACAACCAAGAGACCCAGTACTTC. This chain connects TRBV7-9 to TRBJ2-5; D is perhaps TRBD1 (6 bases). The length of the CDR3 is 14 residues. Trimming pared 3 bases from V and 0 bases from J, leaving 8 bases between. Germline V lookup: CDR1 SEHNR, CDR2 FQNEAQ (reference sequence).

The chain is built from TRBV24-1 and TRBJ2-7; D is perhaps TRBD1 or TRBD2 (5 bases each). Germline lookup yields CDR1 KGHDR and CDR2 SFDVKD. V was shortened by 2 bases and J by 6 bases, with 13 bases between the two germline ends. CDR3 length: 14 amino acids. CDR3 in amino acids: CATSDSGPAGEQYF. The CDR3 DNA reads TGTGCCACCAGTGATTCGGGACCGGCGGGCGAGCAGTACTTC.

The chain recombines TRBV27 with TRBJ2-7, with D possibly being TRBD1 (5 bases). Germline V lookup: CDR1 MNHEY, CDR2 SMNVEV (reference sequence). Trimming pared 3 bases from V and 2 bases from J, leaving 17 bases between. The CDR3 length is 16 residues. The CDR3 nucleotides are TGTGCCAGCAGTTTTCAGGGCCCAGGGTCACCCTACGAGCAGTACTTC. It encodes CASSFQGPGSPYEQYF.

The genes are TRBV27 and TRBJ2-5; D not certain. V lost 10 bases to trimming and J lost 4 bases, with 7 bases between them. The V gene's germline CDR1 is MNHEY and CDR2 SMNVEV (reference sequence). This CDR3 has 10 amino acids. The CDR3 loop is CATGRETQYF. Written as DNA, the CDR3 is TGTGCCACCGGCCGAGAGACCCAGTACTTC.

In this sample, this clone turned up a few times. The gene calls are TRBV4-2 and TRBJ2-1, with 8 positions matching TRBD1. Unmatched junction bases numbered 6, after V lost 2 bases and J lost 15 bases. CDR1 is LGHNA, CDR2 YNFKEQ, per germline. This CDR3 contains 12 residues. The CDR3 coding sequence is TGTGCCAGCAGCCAACCCGACAGGGGTCGGTTCTTC. This gives the protein CASSQPDRGRFF.

The J gene is TRBJ1-1, the V gene TRBV2; D unclear. V lost 6 bases and J 1 base, leaving 12 bases between the germline ends. The CDR3 runs 14 residues. Germline loops: CDR1 SNHLY, CDR2 FYNNEI. Here the CDR3 reads CASRRAEANTEAFF. The CDR3, as DNA: TGTGCCAGCAGGCGGGCCGAGGCGAACACTGAAGCTTTCTTT. The entire variable domain, with the rest obtained from reference TRBV2 and TRBJ1-1, is as follows: EPEVTQTPSHQVTQMGQEVILRCVPISNHLYFYWYRQILGQKVEFLVSFYNNEISEKSEIFDDQFSVERPDGSNFTLKIRSTKLEDSAMYFCASRRAEANTEAFFGQGTRLTVV.

V is TRBV6-5 and J is TRBJ2-7, with 9 nucleotides matching TRBD2. The CDR3 consists of 15 residues. CDR1 MNHEY and CDR2 SVGAGI come from the germline V gene. V was pared by 3 bases and J by 4 bases, with 7 bases of the junction left unmatched. The CDR3 DNA follows: TGTGCCAGCAGTTATGGGACTAGCCTTCCGTACGAGCAGTACTTC. The encoded protein is CASSYGTSLPYEQYF.

This CDR3 is CASSVARDRAINTEAFF. CDR3 DNA: TGTGCCAGCAGCGTAGCCCGCGACAGGGCGATTAACACTGAAGCTTTCTTT. This chain joins TRBV9 and TRBJ1-1; 7 nucleotides match TRBD1. Trimming removed 0 bases from V and 2 bases from J; junction bases left unmatched: 10. In germline, CDR1 is SGDLS, CDR2 YYNGEE. This CDR3 is 17 amino acids long.

V and J are TRBV30 and TRBJ2-1, with D possibly matching TRBD2 (6 bases). The CDR3 has 11 residues. V gave up 1 base and J gave up 11 bases, with 9 bases separating them. The germline V gene has CDR1 GTSNPN and CDR2 SVGIG (reference sequence). In DNA form, the CDR3 reads TGTGCCTGGAGTGGACTAGTCCAGCAGTTCTTC. It codes for CAWSGLVQQFF.

The V gene is TRBV10-3, the J gene TRBJ1-5; D possibly corresponds to TRBD1 (5 bases). CDR3 length: 15 amino acids. Trimming removed 0 bases at V and 5 bases at J, with 11 bases between. Germline V gene lookup returns CDR1 ENHRY and CDR2 SYGVKD. CDR3 loop: CAISESGTGYQPQHF. Here the CDR3 DNA reads TGTGCCATCAGTGAGTCAGGTACAGGCTATCAGCCCCAGCATTTT.

The genes are TRBV10-1 and TRBJ2-3; TRBD2 matches at 9 bases. The length of the CDR3 is 17 residues. Trimming removed 3 bases from V and 0 bases from J; junction bases left unmatched: 7. Germline values: CDR1 WNHNN, CDR2 SYGVQD (reference sequence). In nucleotides, the CDR3 is TGCGCCAGCAGTGAAAGGGGCGGGAGGGCTAGCACAGATACGCAGTATTTT. It yields the protein CASSERGGRASTDTQYF.

This clone was picked up a small number of times. The chain links TRBV6-2 or TRBV6-3 to TRBJ1-5; no clear D gene. V gave up 4 bases and J gave up 1 base, with 8 bases separating them. Germline lookup yields CDR1 MNHEY and CDR2 SVGEGT. The CDR3 covers 14 residues. CDR3: CASSLWASNQPQHF. The CDR3 bases are TGTGCCAGCAGTTTGTGGGCGAGCAATCAGCCCCAGCATTTT.

The genes are TRBV24-1 and TRBJ1-5; D is unclear. The CDR3 covers 12 residues. The V and J ends lost 2 bases and 7 bases respectively, with 5 bases between them. CDR1 and CDR2 from the germline V gene are KGHDR and SFDVKD. The CDR3 spells CATSDSGQPQHF. The CDR3 DNA is TGTGCCACCAGTGATTCCGGACAGCCCCAGCATTTT.

The chain joins TRBV3-1 (or the pseudogene TRBV3-2) to TRBJ1-1; D not resolved. V lost 3 bases and J 1 base, leaving 3 bases between the germline ends. The germline V gene encodes CDR1 LGHDT and CDR2 YNNKEL (reference sequence). The CDR3 loop spans 12 amino acids. The CDR3 region is CASSQANTEAFF. Written as DNA, the CDR3 is TGTGCCAGCAGCCAGGCGAACACTGAAGCTTTCTTT.

CDR3 sequence reads: CASSFLRSRSGYNSPLHF. CDR3 sequence (DNA): TGTGCCAGCAGTTTTCTTCGGTCCCGGTCGGGCTATAATTCACCCCTCCACTTT. The chain couples TRBV27 to TRBJ1-6; D is unresolved. Germline V lookup: CDR1 MNHEY, CDR2 SMNVEV (reference sequence). Trimming cost V 3 bases and J 3 bases, with 18 bases left between them. There are 18 residues in the CDR3.

V usage is TRBV11-2 and J usage is TRBJ2-5, with 9 bases that match TRBD2. V shed 5 bases and J 5 bases; nucleotides not matched to a gene: 9. This CDR3 is built from 15 residues. Germline V gene sequence: CDR1 SGHAT, CDR2 FQNNGV. This chain's CDR3 is CASSHEAGGWETQYF. Written as DNA, the CDR3 is TGTGCCAGCAGCCATGAAGCGGGGGGATGGGAGACCCAGTACTTC.

The chain carries TRBV5-5 and TRBJ1-1; D perhaps matches TRBD1 (6 bases). The CDR3 totals 14 residues. V was clipped by 4 bases and J by 7 bases, with 17 bases between them. Germline V gives CDR1 SGHKS, CDR2 YYEKEE (reference sequence). CDR3 sequence reads: CASSLWMGAVEAFF. The CDR3 DNA reads TGTGCCAGCAGCCTCTGGATGGGGGCGGTTGAAGCTTTCTTT.

The chain joins TRBV6-5 to TRBJ2-7; 8 bases line up with TRBD2. The germline V gene has CDR1 MNHEY and CDR2 SVGAGI. The CDR3 is 14 amino acids. V was clipped by 6 bases and J by 1 base; unmatched bases: 5. CDR3 DNA: TGTGCCAGCAGAGGACTAGCCGAGTCCTACGAGCAGTACTTC. Its protein is CASRGLAESYEQYF.